A selection of T cell receptor beta chains follows, all from one sample in a study of T cells in localized non-small cell lung cancer. Repertoires were generated with immunoSEQ multiplex PCR, while TCRdb's copy carries only in-frame clones and drops some. The sample yields 1,200 or so clones, 20% to 30% seen once. This specimen was normal lung tissue next to the tumor, taken before any cancer treatment. These receptors were collected from a male donor aged 60 or over with stage I lung adenocarcinoma. Each CDR3 is given with its conserved first and last residue. Each record gives: clone size, D gene, V gene, J gene, CDR3 DNA, CDR3 protein. A D gene is named only where the DNA matches it firmly. Expanded clones get a size class; other rows say once, few or many, or leave the size out.

clone_size: -
d_call: -
v_call: TRBV19
j_call: TRBJ2-2
cdr3_nt: TGTGCCAGTATTATGAGTAAGACCCTGAACACCGGGGAGCTGTTTTTT
cdr3_aa: CASIMSKTLNTGELFF

clone_size: -
d_call: TRBD1
v_call: TRBV6-8
j_call: TRBJ2-3
cdr3_nt: TGTGCCATTGCGACAGGGGGCACAGATACGCAGTATTTT
cdr3_aa: CAIATGGTDTQYF

clone_size: few
d_call: TRBD2
v_call: TRBV9
j_call: TRBJ2-3
cdr3_nt: TGTGCCAGCAGCGTAGTCGGGGGGGAGACAGATACGCAGTATTTT
cdr3_aa: CASSVVGGETDTQYF

clone_size: -
d_call: -
v_call: TRBV19
j_call: TRBJ1-1
cdr3_nt: TGTGCCAGTAGTAGGGCCTTATTGAACACTGAAGCTTTCTTT
cdr3_aa: CASSRALLNTEAFF

clone_size: large
d_call: -
v_call: TRBV18
j_call: TRBJ2-6
cdr3_nt: TGTGCCAGCTCCCCTTCTGGGGCCAACGTCCTGACTTTC
cdr3_aa: CASSPSGANVLTF

clone_size: -
d_call: -
v_call: TRBV18
j_call: TRBJ2-3
cdr3_nt: TGTGCCAGCTCAACCGGGCCGATTAGCGGCACAGATACGCAGTATTTT
cdr3_aa: CASSTGPISGTDTQYF

clone_size: few
d_call: -
v_call: TRBV10-1
j_call: TRBJ1-1
cdr3_nt: TGCGCCAGCATCGGATCGGCTGAAGCTTTCTTT
cdr3_aa: CASIGSAEAFF

clone_size: -
d_call: TRBD1
v_call: TRBV19
j_call: TRBJ2-4
cdr3_nt: TGTGCCAGTACGAGGACAGGGGCCGATGCCAAAAACATTCAGTACTTC
cdr3_aa: CASTRTGADAKNIQYF

clone_size: few
d_call: TRBD1
v_call: TRBV6-8
j_call: TRBJ1-2
cdr3_nt: TGTGCCAGCAGTTACTCGACAGGGCGAGACTACACCTTC
cdr3_aa: CASSYSTGRDYTF

clone_size: few
d_call: -
v_call: TRBV11-3
j_call: TRBJ2-3
cdr3_nt: TGTGCCAGCAGCCAAGGGCTCGGTACAGATACGCAGTATTTT
cdr3_aa: CASSQGLGTDTQYF

clone_size: few
d_call: TRBD1
v_call: TRBV19
j_call: TRBJ2-3
cdr3_nt: TGTGCCAGTAGTATGGACAGGCGGGATACGCAGTATTTT
cdr3_aa: CASSMDRRDTQYF

clone_size: large
d_call: TRBD1
v_call: TRBV6-1
j_call: TRBJ2-7
cdr3_nt: TGTGCCAGCAGTGAAGCCGGGACAGGGCCGTACGAGCAGTACTTC
cdr3_aa: CASSEAGTGPYEQYF

clone_size: few
d_call: -
v_call: TRBV7-7
j_call: TRBJ2-7
cdr3_nt: TGTGCCAGCAGCCCTTACCCGAGGGGGTACGAGCAGTACTTC
cdr3_aa: CASSPYPRGYEQYF

clone_size: -
d_call: -
v_call: TRBV19
j_call: TRBJ2-5
cdr3_nt: TGTGCCAGTCAAAACCAACGCCAAGAGACCCAGTACTTC
cdr3_aa: CASQNQRQETQYF

clone_size: -
d_call: -
v_call: TRBV4-1
j_call: TRBJ2-7
cdr3_nt: TGCGCCAGCAGCCAGGATTTGGCGGGATGGTACGAGCAGTACTTC
cdr3_aa: CASSQDLAGWYEQYF

clone_size: -
d_call: -
v_call: TRBV19
j_call: TRBJ2-6
cdr3_nt: TGTGCCAGTAGTAGCGCCGGCAGCTCTGGGGCCAACGTCCTGACTTTC
cdr3_aa: CASSSAGSSGANVLTF

clone_size: few
d_call: -
v_call: TRBV30
j_call: TRBJ1-2
cdr3_nt: TGTGCCTGGAGTAGGGAGGTCGACTATGGCTACACCTTC
cdr3_aa: CAWSREVDYGYTF

clone_size: -
d_call: -
v_call: TRBV18
j_call: TRBJ1-1
cdr3_nt: TGTGCCAGCTCACATAGGTCCATCGGAAAAGGGTTAACTGAAGCTTTCTTT
cdr3_aa: CASSHRSIGKGLTEAFF

clone_size: few
d_call: TRBD1
v_call: TRBV11-3
j_call: TRBJ1-1
cdr3_nt: TGTGCCAGCAGCAGGGACAGGGTGAACACTGAAGCTTTCTTT
cdr3_aa: CASSRDRVNTEAFF

clone_size: -
d_call: -
v_call: TRBV19
j_call: TRBJ1-4
cdr3_nt: TGTGCCAGTAGCGAGGTCGGGCAGTGGGTAACTAATGAAAAACTGTTTTTT
cdr3_aa: CASSEVGQWVTNEKLFF

clone_size: few
d_call: TRBD2
v_call: TRBV11-3
j_call: TRBJ2-3
cdr3_nt: TGTGCCAGCAGCTCGGGAGGTGGGGGAGATACGCAGTATTTT
cdr3_aa: CASSSGGGGDTQYF

clone_size: -
d_call: TRBD1
v_call: TRBV10-2
j_call: TRBJ2-1
cdr3_nt: TGCGCCAGCAGTGACAGGGGGCTTTACAATGAGCAGTTCTTC
cdr3_aa: CASSDRGLYNEQFF

clone_size: few
d_call: -
v_call: TRBV28
j_call: TRBJ1-2
cdr3_nt: TGTGCCAGCAGTCAACAGGGACTCGATGGCTACACCTTC
cdr3_aa: CASSQQGLDGYTF

clone_size: -
d_call: TRBD1
v_call: TRBV6-8
j_call: TRBJ1-6
cdr3_nt: TGTGCCAGCAGTTACTCCTACCAGGGGGAGGGTTCACCCCTCCACTTT
cdr3_aa: CASSYSYQGEGSPLHF

clone_size: -
d_call: TRBD1
v_call: TRBV11-3
j_call: TRBJ1-4
cdr3_nt: TGTGCCAGCAGCCCGTTGACAGGGGTGAACGAAAAACTGTTTTTT
cdr3_aa: CASSPLTGVNEKLFF

clone_size: -
d_call: -
v_call: TRBV14
j_call: TRBJ2-5
cdr3_nt: TGTGCCAGCAGCCTGACAGAACAAGAGACCCAGTACTTC
cdr3_aa: CASSLTEQETQYF

clone_size: -
d_call: -
v_call: TRBV29-1
j_call: TRBJ2-1
cdr3_nt: TGCAGCGTTGACTCGGAGGGACTCTCATACAATGAGCAGTTCTTC
cdr3_aa: CSVDSEGLSYNEQFF

clone_size: -
d_call: -
v_call: TRBV18
j_call: TRBJ2-5
cdr3_nt: TGTGCCAGCTCACCCAGGGTTGGGGTACAAGAGACCCAGTACTTC
cdr3_aa: CASSPRVGVQETQYF

clone_size: -
d_call: TRBD1
v_call: TRBV18
j_call: TRBJ1-3
cdr3_nt: TGTGCCAGCTCACCACCCACAGGGGCTGGAAACACCATATATTTT
cdr3_aa: CASSPPTGAGNTIYF

clone_size: -
d_call: TRBD2
v_call: TRBV28
j_call: TRBJ2-3
cdr3_nt: TGTGCCAGCAGTTTAAATCCTCTCAGCGGGAGGGCCGAAACAGATACGCAGTATTTT
cdr3_aa: CASSLNPLSGRAETDTQYF

clone_size: medium-sized
d_call: -
v_call: TRBV12-2
j_call: TRBJ2-7
cdr3_nt: TGTGCAAGTCGCCAGGACAGGGGGTACTACGAGCAGTACTTC
cdr3_aa: CASRQDRGYYEQYF

clone_size: -
d_call: TRBD1
v_call: TRBV9
j_call: TRBJ2-7
cdr3_nt: TGTGCCAGTGGGCCGGGACAGGGGTCCCACGAGCAGTACTTC
cdr3_aa: CASGPGQGSHEQYF

clone_size: few
d_call: -
v_call: TRBV28
j_call: TRBJ2-7
cdr3_nt: TGTGCCAGCAGCGACCCCACTTCTAACGAGCAGTACTTC
cdr3_aa: CASSDPTSNEQYF

clone_size: few
d_call: TRBD1
v_call: TRBV2
j_call: TRBJ2-7
cdr3_nt: TGTGCCACCCGGGGGACAGGACCCTACGAGCAGTACTTC
cdr3_aa: CATRGTGPYEQYF

clone_size: -
d_call: TRBD1
v_call: TRBV19
j_call: TRBJ1-1
cdr3_nt: TGTGCCAGTAGTAACGGACAGGGGGCAGGTACTGAAGCTTTCTTT
cdr3_aa: CASSNGQGAGTEAFF

clone_size: medium-sized
d_call: -
v_call: TRBV11-3
j_call: TRBJ1-4
cdr3_nt: TGTGCCAGCAGCTTATTTGGGGAAACCAATGAAAAACTGTTTTTT
cdr3_aa: CASSLFGETNEKLFF

clone_size: -
d_call: TRBD1
v_call: TRBV18
j_call: TRBJ1-6
cdr3_nt: TGTGCCAGCTCACCTCAGGGGGCGGGATCACCCCTCCACTTT
cdr3_aa: CASSPQGAGSPLHF

clone_size: few
d_call: -
v_call: TRBV18
j_call: TRBJ1-1
cdr3_nt: TGTGCCAGCTCACCAGGGCTGAACACTGAAGCTTTCTTT
cdr3_aa: CASSPGLNTEAFF

clone_size: -
d_call: -
v_call: TRBV9
j_call: TRBJ1-4
cdr3_nt: TGTGCCAGCAGCAGAACCCTACGAAATGAAAAACTGTTTTTT
cdr3_aa: CASSRTLRNEKLFF

clone_size: few
d_call: -
v_call: TRBV27
j_call: TRBJ2-3
cdr3_nt: TGTGCCTCGAAGGAGGTGACAGATACGCAGTATTTT
cdr3_aa: CASKEVTDTQYF

clone_size: -
d_call: TRBD2
v_call: TRBV11-3
j_call: TRBJ2-7
cdr3_nt: TGTGCCAGCAGCAAGACGGGAGGTTCCTACGAGCAGTACTTC
cdr3_aa: CASSKTGGSYEQYF

clone_size: -
d_call: -
v_call: TRBV11-3
j_call: TRBJ2-3
cdr3_nt: TGTGCCAGCAGCTTACAGGGTAGCACAGATACGCAGTATTTT
cdr3_aa: CASSLQGSTDTQYF

clone_size: few
d_call: -
v_call: TRBV28
j_call: TRBJ1-5
cdr3_nt: TGTGCCAGCAGTGAAACTTTCGGACGGGACAATCAGCCCCAGCATTTT
cdr3_aa: CASSETFGRDNQPQHF

clone_size: -
d_call: TRBD1
v_call: TRBV23-1
j_call: TRBJ2-7
cdr3_nt: TGCGCCAGCAGTCAAGGAAGGGACAGGGGAGGGTCGTGGCACGAGCAGTACTTC
cdr3_aa: CASSQGRDRGGSWHEQYF

clone_size: -
d_call: TRBD2
v_call: TRBV6-4
j_call: TRBJ2-3
cdr3_nt: TGTGCCATCACCCGACTAGCGGGGCCTCCAGGGGCAGATACGCAGTATTTT
cdr3_aa: CAITRLAGPPGADTQYF

clone_size: -
d_call: -
v_call: TRBV19
j_call: TRBJ2-1
cdr3_nt: TGTGCCAGTAGTCAGGGTAGTACTTCGGAGCAGTTCTTC
cdr3_aa: CASSQGSTSEQFF